A single sample is the source of the 9 T cell receptor beta chains below, sequenced in a study of T cell clonality in common variable immunodeficiency. The protocol was immunoSEQ multiplex PCR, while the TCRdb copy is restricted to in-frame clones and leaves out a portion. The specimen has tens of thousands of clones, none found just once. Sequenced material: peripheral blood mononuclear cells. Receptor source: a person aged 18 to 75 in good health.

As concerns this clone: The read halts 3 residues ahead of the CDR3 end, with the missing end drawn from the germline J gene. The V and J genes are TRBV7-9 and TRBJ2-7, with 7 bases identical to TRBD1. Germline trimming cut 6 bases from V and 3 bases from J; bases unmatched to any gene: 5. There are 13 residues in the CDR3. Germline values: CDR1 SEHNR, CDR2 FQNEAQ (reference sequence). CDR3: CASSWGQSYEQYF. The sequenced part of the CDR3 DNA is TGTGCCAGCAGTTGGGGACAGAGCTACGAG.

This clone was recorded many times. The sequence runs out 3 residues before the end of the CDR3; the remainder is reconstructed from the germline J gene. This rearrangement joins TRBV30 to TRBJ2-7; D ambiguous. Trimming stripped 5 bases from V and 3 bases from J, with 8 bases between. Looked up from germline, CDR1 is GTSNPN and CDR2 is SVGIG (reference sequence). The CDR3 is 11 residues long. The chain's CDR3 is CAWGHRYEQYF. The CDR3 DNA, read in part, is TGTGCCTGGGGCCATCGCTACGAG.

This clone was counted ten times or more. The read falls 3 residues short of the CDR3 end, and the missing part is taken from the germline J gene. The genes are TRBV2 and TRBJ2-7; 7 nucleotides align to TRBD1. Unmatched junction bases numbered 7, after V lost 8 bases and J lost 3 bases. The CDR3 spans 13 residues. Germline V lookup: CDR1 SNHLY, CDR2 FYNNEI. The sequenced CDR3 bases are TGTGCCAGCGGAGAGGACAGGAGCTACGAG. Translating gives CASGEDRSYE. The CDR3 as a whole reads CASGEDRSYEQYF.

This clone was observed many times. The read stops 3 residues short of the end of the CDR3; the missing end is completed from the germline J gene. The rearrangement links TRBV4-2 to TRBJ1-5, with TRBD1 identical over 10 bases. Germline V gene sequence: CDR1 LGHNA, CDR2 YNFKEQ. The ends lost 3 bases at V and 7 bases at J; junction bases unmatched: 3. The CDR3 extends over 14 amino acids. CDR3 DNA (partial): TGTGCCAGCAGCCAGGACAGGGGGGACCAGCCC. It specifies CASSQDRGDQP. The full CDR3 protein is CASSQDRGDQPQHF.

Of note for this clone: The observed sequence ends 3 residues before the CDR3 terminus, with the missing tail filled in from the germline J gene. The identical CDR3 is also encoded by other nucleotide sequences in the sample. V and J are TRBV19 and TRBJ2-2, with D uncertain. The germline V and J ends were trimmed by 3 bases and 7 bases, with 3 bases remaining between them. The CDR3 consists of 11 residues. Germline CDR1 and CDR2: LNHDA and SQIVND (reference sequence). CDR3 bases read: TGTGCCAGTAGTATCATCGGGGAG. This encodes CASSIIGE. The full CDR3 reads CASSIIGELFF. The full variable domain, with the rest looked up from reference TRBV19 and TRBJ2-2, is DGGITQSPKYLFRKEGQNVTLSCEQNLNHDAMYWYRQDPGQGLRLIYYSQIVNDFQKGDIAEGYSVSREKKESFPLTVTSAQKNPTAFYLCASSIIGELFFGEGSRLTVL.

This clone came up many times. The CDR3 is cut off 3 residues early in the read; its end comes from the germline J gene. The chain has TRBV20-1 and TRBJ2-3; 11 bases are a match to TRBD2. This CDR3 region has 14 residues. The germline V gene has CDR1 DFQATT and CDR2 SNEGSKA (reference sequence). Trimming removed 4 bases from V and 3 bases from J; junction bases left unmatched: 3. The CDR3 region is CSAIAGGPTDTQYF. The DNA read from the CDR3 is TGCAGTGCTATAGCGGGAGGGCCTACAGATACG.

This clone occurred many times. With the read ending 3 residues before the CDR3 end, the germline J gene is used to fill in that end. The rearrangement links TRBV5-6 to TRBJ1-5; a possible D gene is TRBD1 (5 bases). Per the germline V gene, CDR1 is SGHDT and CDR2 is YYEEEE. This CDR3 is built from 14 residues. The V end was cut by 4 bases, the J end by 7 bases, with 15 bases between. The CDR3: CASSQGGWGQPQHF. CDR3 DNA, as far as it was read: TGTGCCAGCAGCCAGGGAGGGTGGGGACAGCCC.

This clone occurred a few times. The read ends 3 residues early relative to the CDR3; the germline J gene fills the gap. This chain connects TRBV18 to TRBJ2-7, with 7 bases lining up with TRBD1. The CDR3 sequence is 14 residues long. Losses at the gene ends were 4 bases for V and 1 base for J; bases not matched to a gene: 4. The germline CDR1 and CDR2 sequences are KGHSH and LQKENI. This CDR3 is CASSLETGSYEQYF. Partial CDR3 DNA: TGTGCCAGCTCACTGGAGACAGGGTCCTACGAG.

The table lists this clone with many counts. The CDR3 goes on 3 residues after the read ends, and that part is filled in from the germline J gene. V is TRBV12-3 or TRBV12-4 and J is TRBJ2-7; tentatively, D is TRBD1 (5 bases). The germline V and J ends were trimmed by 1 base and 6 bases, with 10 bases remaining between them. The CDR3 is made up of 13 amino acids. The CDR3 spells CASSLGTLREQYF. The part of the CDR3 DNA that was read is TGTGCCAGCAGTTTAGGGACATTACGCGAG.